Below, one T cell receptor (beta chain) is given with its context. The entry originates in a study of blood T cell repertoires in COVID-19. Study details: Samples of COVID-19 (acute and convalescent) were obtained from the United States, Italy and Spain. PBMCs, B-cell-depleted T cells, or T cells were the source of the cDNA or gDNA that made up the material.

Method: immunoSEQ multiplex PCR; TCRdb's copy keeps in-frame clones and lacks some. The sample contains about 120,000 clones, over 75% of which appear only once. The sequence was collected from a man aged 50 or older with acute or convalescent COVID-19. The specimen sequenced was peripheral blood.

CDR3 amino acids: CASSIDQGPSYNEQFF. CDR3 nucleotides: TGTGCCAGTAGTATCGATCAGGGGCCTTCCTACAATGAGCAGTTCTTC. This chain links TRBV19 with TRBJ2-1; D may be TRBD1 (6 bases). Looked up from germline, CDR1 is LNHDA and CDR2 is SQIVND (reference sequence). Trimming removed 3 bases from V and 1 base from J, with 13 bases in between. The CDR3 is 16 amino acids. Together with reference TRBV19 and TRBJ2-1, the CDR3 gives the full variable domain: DGGITQSPKYLFRKEGQNVTLSCEQNLNHDAMYWYRQDPGQGLRLIYYSQIVNDFQKGDIAEGYSVSREKKESFPLTVTSAQKNPTAFYLCASSIDQGPSYNEQFFGPGTRLTVL.